These T cell receptor beta chains were read from a single sample in a study of blood T cells in healthy people across ages. TCRdb analysed the 5' RACE reads with MiXCR anew, one entry per CDR3 protein. Here the sample spans approximately 850,000 distinct CDR3 sequences, roughly 64% being singletons. The sample consisted of blood. The receptors shown here come from a man aged 25 to 45 in good health. The CDR3 runs from the conserved cysteine through the conserved F or W. The D gene is left open where the match is weak. The listing skips clone size in some rows; elsewhere it reads once, few, many or a size class.

J	D	size	V	CDR3	DNA
TRBJ2-5	NA	NA	TRBV4-2	CASSQVSFQETQYF	TGTGCCAGCAGCCAAGTCTCCTTTCAAGAGACCCAGTACTTC
TRBJ1-2	NA	once	TRBV7-9	CASSALGGALGYTF	TGTGCCAGCAGCGCGCTCGGAGGGGCGCTTGGCTACACCTTC
TRBJ1-2	NA	NA	TRBV7-9	CASGKGTGYGYTF	TGTGCCAGCGGAAAAGGGACGGGATATGGCTACACCTTC
TRBJ2-7	TRBD1	NA	TRBV6-6	CASTLGTGPNEQYF	TGTGCCAGCACCCTAGGGACAGGCCCCAACGAGCAGTACTTC
TRBJ2-1	TRBD2	NA	TRBV6-1	CASSRTSGGAVGYEQFF	TGTGCCAGCAGCCGGACTAGCGGGGGGGCGGTAGGGTATGAGCAGTTCTTC
TRBJ2-3	NA	NA	TRBV12-5	CASGLIPNTDTQYF	TGTGCTAGTGGTTTGATCCCTAACACAGATACGCAGTATTTT
TRBJ2-5	NA	NA	TRBV7-2	CASSPGQTQYF	TGTGCCAGCAGCCCAGGACAGACCCAGTACTTC
TRBJ2-5	TRBD1	NA	TRBV6-5	CASRGQGRSGTQYF	TGTGCCAGCAGAGGACAGGGGCGTTCTGGGACCCAGTACTTC
TRBJ2-5	TRBD2	few	TRBV7-2	CASSSKRGGQETQYF	TGTGCCAGCAGCAGTAAACGCGGGGGCCAAGAGACCCAGTACTTC
TRBJ2-3	NA	few	TRBV4-1	CASSQDGRVADTQYF	TGCGCCAGCAGCCAAGATGGCAGGGTAGCAGATACGCAGTATTTT
TRBJ2-1	NA	NA	TRBV20-1	CSARNDREQFF	TGCAGTGCTAGAAACGACAGGGAGCAGTTCTTC
TRBJ2-1	NA	NA	TRBV6-2/TRBV6-3	CAGSSDHNEQFF	TGTGCCGGCAGTTCGGACCACAATGAGCAGTTCTTC
TRBJ2-5	NA	NA	TRBV20-1	CSAEPRGIEGRAQYF	TGCAGTGCGGAACCACGCGGGATTGAGGGACGGGCGCAGTACTTC
TRBJ1-2	TRBD1	NA	TRBV6-2/TRBV6-3	CASSSSTGTYGYTF	TGTGCCAGCAGTTCCTCGACAGGGACCTATGGCTACACCTTC
TRBJ2-1	NA	NA	TRBV5-1	CASSLYLSSYNEQFF	TGCGCCAGCAGCTTGTATCTGAGCTCCTACAATGAGCAGTTCTTC
TRBJ2-7	NA	NA	TRBV4-1	CASSQGNRVGEQYF	TGCGCCAGCAGCCAAGGGAACAGGGTGGGCGAGCAGTACTTC
TRBJ2-1	NA	NA	TRBV15	CATSRGGTYNEQFF	TGTGCCACCAGCAGAGGGGGGACCTACAATGAGCAGTTCTTC
TRBJ2-5	NA	NA	TRBV2	CASSDPGTPRETQYF	TGTGCCAGCAGTGACCCCGGGACTCCCAGGGAGACCCAGTACTTC
TRBJ1-4	NA	once	TRBV27	CASSPRGGYLTNEKLFF	TGTGCCAGCAGTCCAAGGGGGGGGTACCTCACTAATGAAAAACTGTTTTTT
TRBJ2-5	NA	NA	TRBV7-8	CASSLAGGGIRETQYF	TGTGCCAGCAGCTTAGCGGGTGGTGGCATTCGGGAGACCCAGTACTTC
TRBJ2-2	NA	few	TRBV2	CASSEVLPRTGELFF	TGTGCCAGCAGCGAGGTCTTACCGAGAACCGGGGAGCTGTTTTTT
TRBJ2-1	NA	NA	TRBV16	CASRRDGYNEQFF	TGTGCCAGCAGACGGGACGGGTACAATGAGCAGTTCTTC
TRBJ2-1	NA	NA	TRBV7-6	CASSPLQGVQYNEQFF	TGTGCCAGCAGCCCTTTGCAGGGAGTTCAGTACAATGAGCAGTTCTTC
TRBJ2-1	NA	NA	TRBV27	CASSFLGGEQFF	TGTGCCAGCAGTTTTCTGGGCGGTGAGCAGTTCTTC
TRBJ2-1	NA	NA	TRBV29-1	CSARTTSYNEQFF	TGCAGCGCCCGGACTACCTCCTACAATGAGCAGTTCTTC
TRBJ2-7	NA	many	TRBV29-1	CSVEVGGRKPYEQYF	TGCAGCGTCGAGGTCGGGGGCCGAAAACCCTACGAGCAGTACTTC
TRBJ2-7	NA	NA	TRBV20-1	CSATPRVLSDEQYF	TGCAGTGCAACACCCAGGGTATTGTCCGACGAGCAGTACTTC
TRBJ2-1	NA	NA	TRBV9	CASSPSLIEQFF	TGTGCCAGCAGCCCTTCGTTAATTGAGCAGTTCTTC
TRBJ2-5	TRBD2	few	TRBV4-2	CASSQGAGNQETQYF	TGTGCCAGCAGCCAAGGAGCGGGGAACCAAGAGACCCAGTACTTC
TRBJ2-1	NA	few	TRBV20-1	CSARDAGTRGPTEQFF	TGCAGTGCTAGAGATGCCGGGACTAGGGGGCCCACTGAGCAGTTCTTC
TRBJ2-5	NA	few	TRBV3-1	CASSLTSGGETQYF	TGTGCCAGCAGCCTGACTAGTGGGGGAGAGACCCAGTACTTC
TRBJ1-5	NA	NA	TRBV28	CASHRQSNQPQHF	TGTGCCAGCCACCGACAGAGCAATCAGCCCCAGCATTTT
TRBJ1-2	NA	few	TRBV29-1	CSVGQRNYGYTF	TGCAGCGTAGGACAGCGAAACTATGGCTACACCTTC
TRBJ2-1	NA	few	TRBV7-6	CASSSGTSSYNEQFF	TGTGCCAGCAGTTCCGGGACATCTTCCTACAATGAGCAGTTCTTC
TRBJ2-5	TRBD2	once	TRBV6-6	CASSYSSSGTTRETQYF	TGTGCCAGCAGTTACTCTTCTAGCGGGACCACACGAGAGACCCAGTACTTC
TRBJ2-7	TRBD2	NA	TRBV20-1	CSAIPGGRPNEQYF	TGCAGTGCTATCCCGGGGGGGCGCCCAAATGAGCAGTACTTC
TRBJ2-5	TRBD2	NA	TRBV2	CASSSPGGYQETQYF	TGTGCCAGCAGTTCACCCGGGGGGTACCAAGAGACCCAGTACTTC
TRBJ2-3	TRBD1	NA	TRBV7-2	CASGGQGQDTQYF	TGTGCCAGCGGTGGACAGGGGCAAGATACGCAGTATTTT
TRBJ1-2	NA	few	TRBV14	CASSQGGRIYGYTF	TGTGCCAGCAGCCAGGGGGGACGTATTTATGGCTACACCTTC
TRBJ1-2	NA	NA	TRBV4-3	CASSYGQKVSYGYTF	TGCGCCAGCAGTTACGGACAGAAAGTTTCCTATGGCTACACCTTC
TRBJ2-7	TRBD2	few	TRBV12-3/TRBV12-4	CASSLGSGTGTYEQYF	TGTGCCAGCAGTTTGGGGAGCGGGACTGGAACCTACGAGCAGTACTTC
TRBJ1-1	NA	few	TRBV6-5	CASSPGFTEAFF	TGTGCCAGCAGTCCGGGGTTCACTGAAGCTTTCTTT
TRBJ2-7	NA	once	TRBV28	CASSRPQGSDEQYF	TGTGCCAGCAGTCGCCCACAGGGTTCCGACGAGCAGTACTTC
TRBJ2-5	TRBD2	NA	TRBV20-1	CSARLAGTQETQYF	TGCAGTGCTAGACTAGCGGGGACGCAAGAGACCCAGTACTTC
TRBJ2-5	TRBD2	few	TRBV14	CASSSPRTSRQETQYF	TGTGCCAGCAGCTCCCCCCGGACTAGCAGACAAGAGACCCAGTACTTC
TRBJ1-4	TRBD1	NA	TRBV14	CASRHDRGGKLFF	TGTGCCAGCAGGCATGACAGGGGAGGAAAACTGTTTTTT
TRBJ2-3	TRBD2	NA	TRBV5-1	CASSIFRGGQDTQYF	TGCGCCAGCAGCATATTCCGGGGGGGCCAGGATACGCAGTATTTT